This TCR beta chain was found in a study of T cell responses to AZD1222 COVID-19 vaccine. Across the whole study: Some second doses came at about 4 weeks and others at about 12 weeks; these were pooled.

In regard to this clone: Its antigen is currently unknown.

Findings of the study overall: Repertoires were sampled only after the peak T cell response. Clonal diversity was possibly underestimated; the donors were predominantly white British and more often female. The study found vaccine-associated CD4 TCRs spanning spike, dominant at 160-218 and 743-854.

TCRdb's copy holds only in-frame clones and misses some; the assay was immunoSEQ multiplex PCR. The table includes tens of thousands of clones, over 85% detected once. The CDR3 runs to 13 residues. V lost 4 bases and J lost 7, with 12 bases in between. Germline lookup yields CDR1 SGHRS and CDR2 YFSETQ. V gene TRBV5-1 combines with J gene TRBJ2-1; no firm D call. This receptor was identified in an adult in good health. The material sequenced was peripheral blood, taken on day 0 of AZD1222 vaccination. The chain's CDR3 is CASSPGTTNEQFF. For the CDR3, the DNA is TGCGCCAGCAGCCCCGGTACTACTAATGAGCAGTTCTTC.